These 29 T cell receptor beta chains were all obtained from the same sample, sequenced in a study of T cell responses to AZD1222 COVID-19 vaccine. Clones were read by immunoSEQ multiplex PCR, and TCRdb kept only the in-frame ones, dropping some. The data show about 120,000 clones, under 95% seen once. The input for sequencing was peripheral blood, taken 28 days after the second AZD1222 dose. Receptors originate from an adult who received the AZD1222 COVID-19 vaccine.

The DNA of the CDR3 is TGTGCCACCAGCGACCAGGGGCCCAATAGGGCTAATGAAAAACTGTTTTTT. It codes for CATSDQGPNRANEKLFF. The rearrangement joins TRBV15 to TRBJ1-4, with a weak D call TRBD1 (6 bases). From germline, CDR1 is LNHNV and CDR2 YYDKDF (reference sequence). Trimming took off 5 bases at V and 3 bases at J, with 19 bases between the two ends. CDR3 length: 17 residues.

This chain joins TRBV6-2 or TRBV6-3 and TRBJ1-6, with D possibly TRBD1 on 6 matching bases. This CDR3 spans 14 amino acids. CDR1 and CDR2 from the germline V gene are MNHEY and SVGEGT. Trimming shortened V by 5 bases and J by 6 bases, and 11 bases separated the two germline ends. The DNA of the CDR3 is TGTGCCAGCAGTCCCGGACAGATTAATTCACCCCTCCACTTT. Its translation: CASSPGQINSPLHF.

The chain joins TRBV20-1 to TRBJ2-1; no definite D call. The CDR3 runs to 11 residues. Per the germline V gene, CDR1 is DFQATT and CDR2 is SNEGSKA (reference sequence). Trimming left V 5 bases short and J 10 bases short, with 12 bases between. CDR3 protein: CSAPSGPEQFF. The CDR3 DNA is TGCAGTGCTCCATCCGGGCCAGAGCAGTTCTTC.

The genes are TRBV10-3 and TRBJ2-7; D may match TRBD1 or TRBD2 (5 bases each). CDR3 length equals 15 residues. The ends were cut back, 6 bases at V and 0 bases at J, with 15 bases in the middle. CDR1 is ENHRY and CDR2 is SYGVKD in the germline V gene. CDR3 sequence (DNA): TGTGCCATCAGCGCTGGGACCGTTAGCTCCTACGAGCAGTACTTC. Protein: CAISAGTVSSYEQYF.

This clone is a singleton in its sample. CDR3 in amino acids: CATAEGQQQYEQYF. The CDR3 region has the DNA TGTGCCACCGCAGAGGGACAGCAGCAATACGAGCAGTACTTC. The chain is built from TRBV24-1 and TRBJ2-7, with 7 bases identical to TRBD1. The CDR3 loop spans 14 amino acids. Per germline, CDR1 KGHDR and CDR2 SFDVKD. J was trimmed by 4 bases and V by 9 bases; bases with no gene match: 11.

This chain connects TRBV2 to TRBJ2-7, with D maybe TRBD2 (5 bases). The CDR3 contains 13 residues. V was pared by 7 bases and J by 6 bases, with 16 bases between. The germline V gene has CDR1 SNHLY and CDR2 FYNNEI. CDR3 nucleotide sequence: TGTGCCAGCACCTTACGATCTGCGGGCGAGCAGTACTTC. Residues: CASTLRSAGEQYF.

V is TRBV9 and J is TRBJ1-5; D is perhaps TRBD1 (5 bases). This CDR3 has 14 residues. V shed 3 bases and J shed 11 bases, with 18 bases lying between them. Germline CDR1 and CDR2: SGDLS and YYNGEE. The CDR3 region has the DNA TGTGCCAGCAGCGAAGGGGTGTTAAATTCAGCCCAGCATTTT. It encodes CASSEGVLNSAQHF.

The chain combines TRBV30 with TRBJ1-4; 8 nucleotides agree with TRBD1. The CDR3 totals 12 residues. The germline CDR1 and CDR2 sequences are GTSNPN and SVGIG (reference sequence). V lost 6 bases, J lost 7 bases, and 4 bases stayed unmatched. CDR3 DNA sequence: TGTGCCTGTCGACAGGGGACTGAAAAACTGTTTTTT. Translated: CACRQGTEKLFF.

This chain links TRBV11-2 with TRBJ2-1; TRBD1 might be the D (6 bases). The V end lost 4 bases, the J end lost 12 bases, and 16 bases lay between the germline ends. The germline V gene has CDR1 SGHAT and CDR2 FQNNGV. The CDR3 extends over 13 amino acids. The CDR3 loop is CASSSGQSGTQFF. The CDR3 nucleotides are TGTGCCAGCAGCTCAGGACAGTCCGGCACGCAGTTCTTC.

V is TRBV27 and J is TRBJ1-2, with TRBD1 identical over 7 bases. CDR1 MNHEY and CDR2 SMNVEV come from the germline V gene (reference sequence). Germline trimming cut 6 bases from V and 0 bases from J; bases unmatched to any gene: 4. The CDR3 runs to 14 residues. The CDR3 region is CASSGTDTNYGYTF. The CDR3 nucleotides read TGTGCCAGCAGCGGGACAGATACTAACTATGGCTACACCTTC.

The chain uses TRBV4-3 and TRBJ1-1; TRBD1 aligns across 7 bases. Trimming took 6 bases from V and 4 from J; bases not matched to a gene: 11. This CDR3 has 15 amino acids. Germline loops: CDR1 LGHNA, CDR2 YSLEER. CDR3 amino acids: CASRQGGGTSTEAFF. CDR3 nucleotides: TGCGCCAGCAGGCAGGGGGGTGGGACGTCCACTGAAGCTTTCTTT.

The chain recombines TRBV4-3 with TRBJ1-5, with D unclear. The V end lost 0 bases, the J end lost 4 bases, and 7 bases lay between the germline ends. CDR1 LGHNA and CDR2 YSLEER come from the germline V gene. The CDR3 extends over 14 amino acids. CDR3 coding DNA: TGCGCCAGCAGCCAAGATCTTGGTAATCAGCCCCAGCATTTT. The encoded protein is CASSQDLGNQPQHF.

This chain links TRBV4-3 with TRBJ2-1; 9 nucleotides line up with TRBD2. Germline V gene lookup returns CDR1 LGHNA and CDR2 YSLEER. The CDR3 is 16 residues long. Trimming cost V 0 bases and J 8 bases; bases outside gene matches: 8. The CDR3 nucleotides read TGCGCCAGCAGCCAAGATCGGGCGGGGGGGCCGGATGAGCAGTTCTTC. It codes for CASSQDRAGGPDEQFF.

The chain combines TRBV7-9 with TRBJ2-6; D gene ambiguous. The CDR3 has 15 residues. V lost 5 bases to trimming and J lost 4 bases, with 12 bases between them. From germline, CDR1 is SEHNR and CDR2 FQNEAQ (reference sequence). Written as DNA, the CDR3 is TGTGCCAGCAGCCTCTTTACCCAAGGGGCCAACGTCCTGACTTTC. Encoded protein: CASSLFTQGANVLTF.

The count of this clone is one. The rearrangement joins TRBV12-3 or TRBV12-4 to TRBJ1-2, with 7 nucleotides matching TRBD1. The length of the CDR3 is 13 residues. J lost 2 bases, V lost 5 bases, and 2 bases had no gene match. The CDR3 spells CASSQQGNYGYTF. CDR3 DNA: TGTGCCAGCAGTCAACAGGGGAACTATGGCTACACCTTC.

DNA for the CDR3: TGTGCCAGCAGTTTCGAAAAGAGTTATAGCAATCAGCCCCAGCATTTT. Residues: CASSFEKSYSNQPQHF. The genes are TRBV6-2 or TRBV6-3 and TRBJ1-5; no clear D gene. There are 16 residues in the CDR3. The germline V gene encodes CDR1 MNHEY and CDR2 SVGEGT. V shed 4 bases and J shed 0 bases, with 13 bases lying between them.

This chain connects TRBV19 to TRBJ2-1; D is perhaps TRBD1 (5 bases). Trimming removed 3 bases at V and 6 bases at J, with 9 bases between. Per germline, CDR1 LNHDA and CDR2 SQIVND (reference sequence). The CDR3 loop spans 13 amino acids. CDR3 nucleotide sequence: TGTGCCAGTAGTATTGGGCAGGGCAATGAGCAGTTCTTC. It codes for CASSIGQGNEQFF. Full variable domain (remainder filled in from reference TRBV19 and TRBJ2-1): DGGITQSPKYLFRKEGQNVTLSCEQNLNHDAMYWYRQDPGQGLRLIYYSQIVNDFQKGDIAEGYSVSREKKESFPLTVTSAQKNPTAFYLCASSIGQGNEQFFGPGTRLTVL.

This clone was seen just once. The chain uses TRBV5-4 and TRBJ1-1; tentatively, D is TRBD1 (5 bases). Germline V lookup: CDR1 SGHNT, CDR2 YYREEE (reference sequence). This CDR3 is built from 18 residues. V lost 1 base and J 1 base, leaving 20 bases between the germline ends. CDR3 region: CASSLFPPPGRKNTEAFF. The CDR3 DNA sequence: TGTGCCAGCAGCTTGTTCCCTCCCCCGGGACGTAAGAACACTGAAGCTTTCTTT.

The V and J genes are TRBV7-2 and TRBJ1-2; 8 positions match TRBD1. The germline CDR1 and CDR2 sequences are SGHTA and FQGNSA. V lost 3 bases and J lost 5; bases outside the gene matches: 8. CDR3 length: 15 residues. CDR3 sequence (DNA): TGTGCCAGCAGCTTGCCGGGACAGGCATTTTATGGCTACACCTTC. Its translation is CASSLPGQAFYGYTF.

This clone was picked up a small number of times. The CDR3 DNA reads as TGTGCCAGCAGCCCCAACCTCCGGACATTCAATGAGCAGTTCTTC. It is translated as CASSPNLRTFNEQFF. The chain recombines TRBV7-9 with TRBJ2-1; TRBD1 might be the D (5 bases). CDR1 and CDR2 from the germline V gene are SEHNR and FQNEAQ (reference sequence). Trimming took off 5 bases at V and 6 bases at J, with 17 bases between the two ends. This CDR3 spans 15 amino acids.

The rearrangement uses TRBV2 and TRBJ2-1; a possible D gene is TRBD1 (5 bases). The CDR3 is made up of 14 amino acids. V was shortened by 2 bases and J by 7 bases, with 12 bases between the two germline ends. The germline gives CDR1 SNHLY, CDR2 FYNNEI. DNA for the CDR3: TGTGCCAGCAGTGAAACAGTACAGGATAATGAGCAGTTCTTC. Its protein product is CASSETVQDNEQFF.

The chain carries TRBV7-2 and TRBJ1-4; D gene ambiguous. V gave up 2 bases and J gave up 0 bases, with 10 bases separating them. Germline CDR1 and CDR2: SGHTA and FQGNSA. The CDR3 covers 16 residues. CDR3 in amino acids: CASSLRSQATNEKLFF. For the CDR3, the DNA is TGTGCCAGCAGCTTACGGAGCCAGGCAACTAATGAAAAACTGTTTTTT.

The chain uses TRBV5-5 and TRBJ2-5; the D is unclear. Germline V gene sequence: CDR1 SGHKS, CDR2 YYEKEE (reference sequence). V gave up 0 bases and J gave up 5 bases, with 11 bases separating them. The CDR3 is 14 residues long. CDR3 sequence (DNA): TGTGCCAGCAGCTTGGGGCTCATCGGGGAGACCCAGTACTTC. This codes for CASSLGLIGETQYF.

The table lists this clone with a few counts. The chain links TRBV5-5 to TRBJ2-1; TRBD2 matches at 10 bases. The V gene end was trimmed by 4 bases and the J gene end by 9 bases; junction bases not matched to a gene: 10. The CDR3 is 15 amino acids. CDR1 SGHKS and CDR2 YYEKEE come from the germline V gene (reference sequence). DNA of the CDR3: TGTGCCAGCAGCCCGGTGAGCGGGAGGGGATTTGAGCAGTTCTTC. It is translated as CASSPVSGRGFEQFF.

This sequence joins TRBV19 and TRBJ1-1; 10 nucleotides agree with TRBD1. The V and J ends lost 7 bases and 5 bases, in that order; junction bases with no gene match: 7. CDR3 size: 14 residues. Germline V lookup: CDR1 LNHDA, CDR2 SQIVND (reference sequence). The chain's CDR3 is CASIRGQGWTEAFF. DNA for the CDR3: TGTGCCAGTATCCGGGGACAGGGGTGGACTGAAGCTTTCTTT. Complete variable domain (other parts from reference TRBV19 and TRBJ1-1): DGGITQSPKYLFRKEGQNVTLSCEQNLNHDAMYWYRQDPGQGLRLIYYSQIVNDFQKGDIAEGYSVSREKKESFPLTVTSAQKNPTAFYLCASIRGQGWTEAFFGQGTRLTVV.

This clone occurred once. The J gene is TRBJ1-1, the V gene TRBV6-5, with D uncertain. Germline loops: CDR1 MNHEY, CDR2 SVGAGI. V lost 6 bases to trimming and J lost 1 base, with 9 bases between them. The CDR3 has 13 residues. The CDR3 region is CASRQTRNTEAFF. Written as DNA, the CDR3 is TGTGCCAGCAGACAAACAAGGAACACTGAAGCTTTCTTT.

The chain employs TRBV3-1 (or the pseudogene TRBV3-2) and TRBJ2-7; D is unresolved. The CDR3 totals 11 residues. V lost 4 bases and J 1 base, leaving 2 bases between the germline ends. Germline V gene data show CDR1 as LGHDT and CDR2 as YNNKEL (reference sequence). For the CDR3, the DNA is TGTGCCAGCAGCCCTTCCTACGAGCAGTACTTC. This translates into CASSPSYEQYF.

V is TRBV10-2 and J is TRBJ1-4; no clear D. V dropped 5 bases and J dropped 8 bases, with 12 bases sitting between them. The CDR3 is 13 residues long. The germline gives CDR1 WSHSY, CDR2 SAAADI. CDR3 protein: CASSREGGEKLFF. The CDR3 DNA reads TGCGCCAGCAGTCGAGAGGGAGGGGAAAAACTGTTTTTT.

As DNA, the CDR3 is TGTGCCAGTAGCAGGGGTTGGGGCAGTACTGAAGCTTTCTTT. Residues: CASSRGWGSTEAFF. This sequence joins TRBV19 and TRBJ1-1, with TRBD1 as a possible D gene (6 bases). The CDR3 sequence is 14 residues long. Germline assignment: CDR1 LNHDA and CDR2 SQIVND (reference sequence). The V end lost 6 bases, the J end lost 5 bases, and 16 bases lay between the germline ends.